What follows are 21 T cell receptor beta chains derived from one specimen sequenced in a study of CD8+ T cells in alopecia areata. cDNA reverse transcribed from extracted RNA served as the sequencing template. Assay: immunoSEQ multiplex PCR; the TCRdb copy retains only in-frame clones and omits some. Of around 190,000 clones listed, about 60% are singletons. Sample treatment: oral pan-JAK inhibitor, 5-10 mg twice daily. Specimen: CD4+ T cells sorted from blood, collected at week 4, from a patient treated with tofacitinib. The receptor source for this set is a human donor with alopecia areata.

V usage is TRBV29-1 and J usage is TRBJ1-5; D possibly corresponds to TRBD1 (5 bases). Germline loops: CDR1 SQVTM, CDR2 ANQGSEA. This CDR3 is built from 15 residues. Trimming took 7 bases from V and 4 from J, leaving 20 bases between them. CDR3 coding DNA: TGCAGCGCGGAACTGACAGTCCAAAAGAATCAGCCCCAGCATTTT. This encodes CSAELTVQKNQPQHF.

The chain recombines TRBV29-1 with TRBJ2-3; D not resolved. The ends were cut back, 4 bases at V and 0 bases at J, with 11 bases in the middle. The CDR3 totals 14 residues. Germline V gives CDR1 SQVTM, CDR2 ANQGSEA. The chain's CDR3 is CSVARALSTDTQYF. The CDR3 coding sequence is TGCAGCGTTGCCAGAGCCCTTAGCACAGATACGCAGTATTTT.

V and J are TRBV30 and TRBJ1-1; maybe TRBD1 (5 bases). V lost 0 bases and J 10 bases, leaving 12 bases between the germline ends. The CDR3 loop spans 12 amino acids. The germline V gene encodes CDR1 GTSNPN and CDR2 SVGIG (reference sequence). CDR3 residues: CAWSVTSGGAFF. CDR3 in DNA: TGTGCCTGGAGTGTAACGAGTGGGGGAGCTTTCTTT.

The rearrangement links TRBV5-6 to TRBJ1-5, with D hard to call. The CDR3 is 13 amino acids. Trimming took off 0 bases at V and 4 bases at J, with 5 bases between the two ends. CDR1 is SGHDT, CDR2 YYEEEE, per germline. DNA of the CDR3: TGTGCCAGCAGCTTGGTGGGGAATCAGCCCCAGCATTTT. The encoded protein is CASSLVGNQPQHF.

J is TRBJ2-5 and V is TRBV7-6, with D possibly being TRBD2 (6 bases). Germline assignment: CDR1 SGHVS and CDR2 FNYEAQ. The CDR3 consists of 14 residues. V was trimmed by 6 bases and J by 2 bases, leaving 13 bases between them. This chain's CDR3 is CASSPRGLQETQYF. For the CDR3, the DNA is TGTGCCAGCAGTCCCCGGGGGTTACAAGAGACCCAGTACTTC.

As for this clone: One end of the junction does not line up with germline, which may come from a read error. This rearrangement joins TRBV29-1 to TRBJ2-5, with 10 bases aligning to TRBD1. From germline, CDR1 is SQVTM and CDR2 ANQGSEA. The CDR3 has 12 residues. The CDR3 region has the DNA TGCAGCGTTGACTGGACAGGGGGGACCCGGTACTTC. Encoded protein: CSVDWTGGTRYF.

The rearrangement links TRBV10-3 to TRBJ2-2; TRBD2 agrees at 10 bases. CDR1 is ENHRY, CDR2 SYGVKD, per germline. The CDR3 sequence is 14 residues long. Trimming took 6 bases from V and 7 from J; bases not matched to a gene: 5. The CDR3 is CAISGLADYGELFF. CDR3 in DNA: TGTGCCATCAGCGGACTAGCGGATTACGGGGAGCTGTTTTTT.

A remark on this clone: This clone may be a read error of a much larger clone one base away. The CDR3 here is CASSSGTSGYNEQFF. The CDR3 DNA is TGTGCCAGCAGCTCCGGGACTAGCGGTTACAATGAGCAGTTCTTC. The V and J genes are TRBV4-2 and TRBJ2-1; the match to TRBD2 covers 11 bases. This CDR3 contains 15 residues. V lost 5 bases and J lost 4; bases outside the gene matches: 4. CDR1 is LGHNA and CDR2 is YNFKEQ in the germline V gene.

V and J are TRBV9 and TRBJ2-3; D is unresolved. V lost 2 bases and J 0 bases, leaving 7 bases between the germline ends. The CDR3 is made up of 14 amino acids. Looked up from germline, CDR1 is SGDLS and CDR2 is YYNGEE. For the CDR3, the DNA is TGTGCCAGCAGCGTCCTGGGTAGCACAGATACGCAGTATTTT. Its protein is CASSVLGSTDTQYF.

J is TRBJ2-3 and V is TRBV6-5; the D gene is possibly TRBD2 (5 bases). Germline-derived CDR1 and CDR2 are MNHEY and SVGAGI. The CDR3 is 14 amino acids. Trimming stripped 4 bases from V and 1 base from J, with 9 bases between. The CDR3 is CASSSGLRTDTQYF. The CDR3 DNA reads TGTGCCAGCAGTTCTGGACTCCGCACAGATACGCAGTATTTT.

The V gene is TRBV11-2, the J gene TRBJ2-7, with 11 bases that match TRBD1. V shed 7 bases, J shed 3 bases, and the junction held 14 bases outside the gene matches. The germline CDR1 and CDR2 sequences are SGHAT and FQNNGV. The CDR3 is 17 amino acids. CDR3 amino acids: CASTRRGWDRGIYEQYF. CDR3 sequence (DNA): TGTGCCAGCACCAGAAGAGGCTGGGACAGGGGGATCTACGAGCAGTACTTC.

The V call is TRBV15, the J call TRBJ2-3; D gene ambiguous. Germline CDR1 LNHNV, CDR2 YYDKDF (reference sequence). Trimming cost V 6 bases and J 4 bases, with 11 bases left between them. The CDR3 runs to 13 residues. Here the CDR3 reads CATSPAPADTQYF. CDR3 in DNA: TGTGCCACCAGTCCAGCCCCGGCAGATACGCAGTATTTT.

The table lists this clone with a few counts. The chain uses TRBV30 and TRBJ1-5; TRBD1 might be the D (5 bases). The CDR3 has 13 amino acids. V lost 5 bases and J lost 5, with 13 bases in between. Germline loops: CDR1 GTSNPN, CDR2 SVGIG (reference sequence). The CDR3 reads CAWGRRGDQPQHF. As DNA, the CDR3 is TGTGCCTGGGGACGGAGGGGAGATCAGCCCCAGCATTTT.

In this sample, this clone turned up once. The chain is built from TRBV29-1 and TRBJ2-3; D gene uncertain. The ends were cut back, 5 bases at V and 6 bases at J, with 18 bases in the middle. Per germline, CDR1 SQVTM and CDR2 ANQGSEA. The CDR3 spans 14 residues. CDR3 residues: CSVISPERWDTQYF. CDR3 in DNA: TGCAGCGTTATATCGCCGGAGAGATGGGATACGCAGTATTTT.

The V and J genes are TRBV30 and TRBJ2-7; D not resolved. Germline V gene sequence: CDR1 GTSNPN, CDR2 SVGIG (reference sequence). V lost 0 bases and J 2 bases, leaving 8 bases between the germline ends. The CDR3 loop spans 13 amino acids. This CDR3 is CAWSVRHTYEQYF. CDR3 nucleotide sequence: TGTGCCTGGAGTGTCAGGCATACCTACGAGCAGTACTTC.

The chain combines TRBV6-6 with TRBJ2-5, with 8 bases matching TRBD1. The V segment lost 2 bases and the J segment 5 bases; nucleotides outside the gene matches: 7. The germline V gene encodes CDR1 MNHNY and CDR2 SVGAGI (reference sequence). The CDR3 has 15 amino acids. The chain's CDR3 is CASSYGSGGDETQYF. The CDR3 coding sequence is TGTGCCAGCAGTTACGGTTCAGGGGGCGACGAGACCCAGTACTTC.

DNA for the CDR3: TGTGCCTGGAGTGTATTACGTTGGACTAGCGGGACTCTACGGGGTGAGCAGTTCTTC. This codes for CAWSVLRWTSGTLRGEQFF. The chain carries TRBV30 and TRBJ2-1, with TRBD2 matching 12 bases. This CDR3 is 19 amino acids long. Germline V gene data show CDR1 as GTSNPN and CDR2 as SVGIG (reference sequence). V trimming: 0 bases; J trimming: 9 bases; junction bases outside the gene matches: 18.

This clone came up a few times. The sample carries other DNA sequences with the same CDR3. The chain has TRBV20-1 and TRBJ2-7; D unresolved. CDR3 length: 11 residues. CDR1 is DFQATT, CDR2 SNEGSKA, per germline (reference sequence). V was shortened by 2 bases and J by 4 bases, with 6 bases between the two germline ends. CDR3 coding DNA: TGCAGTGCTAGATTGTCGTACGAGCAGTACTTC. This encodes CSARLSYEQYF.

This chain joins TRBV5-1 and TRBJ1-2, with D tentatively TRBD1 (5 bases). Per germline, CDR1 SGHRS and CDR2 YFSETQ. V shed 4 bases and J shed 8 bases, with 15 bases lying between them. The CDR3 is 13 amino acids. CDR3 in DNA: TGCGCCAGCAGCCCGGAAGGGGCAGGAGGCTACACCTTC. Translating it yields CASSPEGAGGYTF.

This chain links TRBV13 with TRBJ1-2, with unresolved D. CDR3 size: 13 residues. Germline V gene sequence: CDR1 PRHDT, CDR2 FYEKMQ (reference sequence). With 1 base removed from V and 8 bases from J, the gap between germline ends came to 11 bases. The CDR3 region has the DNA TGTGCCAGCAGCTTAGTGGGCATATCAGGCTACACCTTC. Protein product: CASSLVGISGYTF.

The chain is built from TRBV7-2 and TRBJ2-5; 7 positions match TRBD2. CDR3 length equals 14 residues. Germline V lookup: CDR1 SGHTA, CDR2 FQGNSA. The J segment lost 5 bases and the V segment lost 7 bases, leaving 10 bases of the junction unmatched. Here the CDR3 reads CASNPTLAVETQYF. DNA for the CDR3: TGTGCCAGCAACCCGACCCTAGCGGTCGAGACCCAGTACTTC.